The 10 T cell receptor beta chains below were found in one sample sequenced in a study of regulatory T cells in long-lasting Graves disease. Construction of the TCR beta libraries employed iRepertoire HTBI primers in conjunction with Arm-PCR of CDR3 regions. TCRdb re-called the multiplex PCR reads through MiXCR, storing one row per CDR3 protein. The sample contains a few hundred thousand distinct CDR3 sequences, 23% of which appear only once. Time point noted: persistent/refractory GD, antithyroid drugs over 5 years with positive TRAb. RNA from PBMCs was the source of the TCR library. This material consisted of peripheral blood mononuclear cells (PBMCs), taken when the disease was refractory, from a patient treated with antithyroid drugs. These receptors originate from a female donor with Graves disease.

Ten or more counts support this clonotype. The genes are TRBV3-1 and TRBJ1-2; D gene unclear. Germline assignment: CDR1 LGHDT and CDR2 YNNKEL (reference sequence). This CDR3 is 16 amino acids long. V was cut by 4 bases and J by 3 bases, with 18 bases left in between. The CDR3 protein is CASSRTRPGRDYGYTF. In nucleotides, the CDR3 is TGTGCCAGCAGCCGCACCCGGCCCGGACGGGACTATGGCTACACCTTC.

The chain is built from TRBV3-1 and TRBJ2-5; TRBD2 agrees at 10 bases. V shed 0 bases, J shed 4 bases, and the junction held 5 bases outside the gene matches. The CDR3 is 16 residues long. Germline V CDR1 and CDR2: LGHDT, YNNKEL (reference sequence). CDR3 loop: CASSQEIAGGGETQYF. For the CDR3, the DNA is TGTGCCAGCAGCCAAGAAATAGCGGGAGGCGGAGAGACCCAGTACTTC.

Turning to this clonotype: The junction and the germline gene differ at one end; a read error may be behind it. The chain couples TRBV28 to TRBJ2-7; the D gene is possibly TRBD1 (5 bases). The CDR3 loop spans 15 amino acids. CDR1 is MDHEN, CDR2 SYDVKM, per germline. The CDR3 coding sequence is TGTGCCAGCAGTTTAGGGCAGGGCTTTAACTACGAGCAGTGCTTC. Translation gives CASSLGQGFNYEQCF.

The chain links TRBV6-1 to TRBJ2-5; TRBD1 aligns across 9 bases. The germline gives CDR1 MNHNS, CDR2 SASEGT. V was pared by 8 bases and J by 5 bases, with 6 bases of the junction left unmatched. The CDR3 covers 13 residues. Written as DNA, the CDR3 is TGTGCCAGCCCCGGGACAGGGCGGGAGACCCAGTACTTC. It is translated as CASPGTGRETQYF.

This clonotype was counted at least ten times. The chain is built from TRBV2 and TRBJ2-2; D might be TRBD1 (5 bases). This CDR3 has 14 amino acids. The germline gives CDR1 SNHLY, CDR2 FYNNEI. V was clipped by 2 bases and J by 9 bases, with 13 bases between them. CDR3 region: CASSEQGPDRELFF. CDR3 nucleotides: TGTGCCAGCAGTGAACAGGGCCCAGACAGGGAGCTGTTTTTT.

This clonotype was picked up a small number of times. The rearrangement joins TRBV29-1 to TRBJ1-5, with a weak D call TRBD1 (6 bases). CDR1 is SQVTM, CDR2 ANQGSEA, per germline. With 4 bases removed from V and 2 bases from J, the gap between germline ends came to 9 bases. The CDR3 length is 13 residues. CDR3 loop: CSVVPGGNQPQHF. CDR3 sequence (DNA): TGCAGCGTTGTTCCAGGGGGCAATCAGCCCCAGCATTTT.

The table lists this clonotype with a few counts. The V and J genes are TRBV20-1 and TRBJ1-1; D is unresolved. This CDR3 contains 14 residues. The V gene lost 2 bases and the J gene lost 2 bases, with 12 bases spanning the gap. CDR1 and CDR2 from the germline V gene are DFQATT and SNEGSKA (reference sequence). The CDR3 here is CSARRQRFNTEAFF. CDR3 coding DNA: TGCAGTGCTAGAAGGCAGCGCTTTAACACTGAAGCTTTCTTT.

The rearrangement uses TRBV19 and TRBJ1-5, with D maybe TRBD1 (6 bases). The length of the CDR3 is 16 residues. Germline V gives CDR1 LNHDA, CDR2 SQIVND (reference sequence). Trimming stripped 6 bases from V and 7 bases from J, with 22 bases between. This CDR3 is CASRPGSGHLRQPQHF. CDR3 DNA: TGTGCCAGTAGGCCGGGTTCGGGACACCTACGCCAGCCCCAGCATTTT.

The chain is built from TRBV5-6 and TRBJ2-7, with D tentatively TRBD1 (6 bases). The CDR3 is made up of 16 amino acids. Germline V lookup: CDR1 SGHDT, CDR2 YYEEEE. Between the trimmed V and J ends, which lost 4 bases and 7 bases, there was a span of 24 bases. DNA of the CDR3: TGTGCCAGCAGCCTCTGGACAGTCGGAATTCTTATGGAGCAGTACTTC. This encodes CASSLWTVGILMEQYF.

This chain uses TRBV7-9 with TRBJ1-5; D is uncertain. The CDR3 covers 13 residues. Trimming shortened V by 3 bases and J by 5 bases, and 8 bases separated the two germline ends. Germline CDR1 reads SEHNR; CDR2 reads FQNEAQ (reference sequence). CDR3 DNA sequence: TGTGCCAGCAGCTTTATAGGAGATCAGCCCCAGCATTTT. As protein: CASSFIGDQPQHF.